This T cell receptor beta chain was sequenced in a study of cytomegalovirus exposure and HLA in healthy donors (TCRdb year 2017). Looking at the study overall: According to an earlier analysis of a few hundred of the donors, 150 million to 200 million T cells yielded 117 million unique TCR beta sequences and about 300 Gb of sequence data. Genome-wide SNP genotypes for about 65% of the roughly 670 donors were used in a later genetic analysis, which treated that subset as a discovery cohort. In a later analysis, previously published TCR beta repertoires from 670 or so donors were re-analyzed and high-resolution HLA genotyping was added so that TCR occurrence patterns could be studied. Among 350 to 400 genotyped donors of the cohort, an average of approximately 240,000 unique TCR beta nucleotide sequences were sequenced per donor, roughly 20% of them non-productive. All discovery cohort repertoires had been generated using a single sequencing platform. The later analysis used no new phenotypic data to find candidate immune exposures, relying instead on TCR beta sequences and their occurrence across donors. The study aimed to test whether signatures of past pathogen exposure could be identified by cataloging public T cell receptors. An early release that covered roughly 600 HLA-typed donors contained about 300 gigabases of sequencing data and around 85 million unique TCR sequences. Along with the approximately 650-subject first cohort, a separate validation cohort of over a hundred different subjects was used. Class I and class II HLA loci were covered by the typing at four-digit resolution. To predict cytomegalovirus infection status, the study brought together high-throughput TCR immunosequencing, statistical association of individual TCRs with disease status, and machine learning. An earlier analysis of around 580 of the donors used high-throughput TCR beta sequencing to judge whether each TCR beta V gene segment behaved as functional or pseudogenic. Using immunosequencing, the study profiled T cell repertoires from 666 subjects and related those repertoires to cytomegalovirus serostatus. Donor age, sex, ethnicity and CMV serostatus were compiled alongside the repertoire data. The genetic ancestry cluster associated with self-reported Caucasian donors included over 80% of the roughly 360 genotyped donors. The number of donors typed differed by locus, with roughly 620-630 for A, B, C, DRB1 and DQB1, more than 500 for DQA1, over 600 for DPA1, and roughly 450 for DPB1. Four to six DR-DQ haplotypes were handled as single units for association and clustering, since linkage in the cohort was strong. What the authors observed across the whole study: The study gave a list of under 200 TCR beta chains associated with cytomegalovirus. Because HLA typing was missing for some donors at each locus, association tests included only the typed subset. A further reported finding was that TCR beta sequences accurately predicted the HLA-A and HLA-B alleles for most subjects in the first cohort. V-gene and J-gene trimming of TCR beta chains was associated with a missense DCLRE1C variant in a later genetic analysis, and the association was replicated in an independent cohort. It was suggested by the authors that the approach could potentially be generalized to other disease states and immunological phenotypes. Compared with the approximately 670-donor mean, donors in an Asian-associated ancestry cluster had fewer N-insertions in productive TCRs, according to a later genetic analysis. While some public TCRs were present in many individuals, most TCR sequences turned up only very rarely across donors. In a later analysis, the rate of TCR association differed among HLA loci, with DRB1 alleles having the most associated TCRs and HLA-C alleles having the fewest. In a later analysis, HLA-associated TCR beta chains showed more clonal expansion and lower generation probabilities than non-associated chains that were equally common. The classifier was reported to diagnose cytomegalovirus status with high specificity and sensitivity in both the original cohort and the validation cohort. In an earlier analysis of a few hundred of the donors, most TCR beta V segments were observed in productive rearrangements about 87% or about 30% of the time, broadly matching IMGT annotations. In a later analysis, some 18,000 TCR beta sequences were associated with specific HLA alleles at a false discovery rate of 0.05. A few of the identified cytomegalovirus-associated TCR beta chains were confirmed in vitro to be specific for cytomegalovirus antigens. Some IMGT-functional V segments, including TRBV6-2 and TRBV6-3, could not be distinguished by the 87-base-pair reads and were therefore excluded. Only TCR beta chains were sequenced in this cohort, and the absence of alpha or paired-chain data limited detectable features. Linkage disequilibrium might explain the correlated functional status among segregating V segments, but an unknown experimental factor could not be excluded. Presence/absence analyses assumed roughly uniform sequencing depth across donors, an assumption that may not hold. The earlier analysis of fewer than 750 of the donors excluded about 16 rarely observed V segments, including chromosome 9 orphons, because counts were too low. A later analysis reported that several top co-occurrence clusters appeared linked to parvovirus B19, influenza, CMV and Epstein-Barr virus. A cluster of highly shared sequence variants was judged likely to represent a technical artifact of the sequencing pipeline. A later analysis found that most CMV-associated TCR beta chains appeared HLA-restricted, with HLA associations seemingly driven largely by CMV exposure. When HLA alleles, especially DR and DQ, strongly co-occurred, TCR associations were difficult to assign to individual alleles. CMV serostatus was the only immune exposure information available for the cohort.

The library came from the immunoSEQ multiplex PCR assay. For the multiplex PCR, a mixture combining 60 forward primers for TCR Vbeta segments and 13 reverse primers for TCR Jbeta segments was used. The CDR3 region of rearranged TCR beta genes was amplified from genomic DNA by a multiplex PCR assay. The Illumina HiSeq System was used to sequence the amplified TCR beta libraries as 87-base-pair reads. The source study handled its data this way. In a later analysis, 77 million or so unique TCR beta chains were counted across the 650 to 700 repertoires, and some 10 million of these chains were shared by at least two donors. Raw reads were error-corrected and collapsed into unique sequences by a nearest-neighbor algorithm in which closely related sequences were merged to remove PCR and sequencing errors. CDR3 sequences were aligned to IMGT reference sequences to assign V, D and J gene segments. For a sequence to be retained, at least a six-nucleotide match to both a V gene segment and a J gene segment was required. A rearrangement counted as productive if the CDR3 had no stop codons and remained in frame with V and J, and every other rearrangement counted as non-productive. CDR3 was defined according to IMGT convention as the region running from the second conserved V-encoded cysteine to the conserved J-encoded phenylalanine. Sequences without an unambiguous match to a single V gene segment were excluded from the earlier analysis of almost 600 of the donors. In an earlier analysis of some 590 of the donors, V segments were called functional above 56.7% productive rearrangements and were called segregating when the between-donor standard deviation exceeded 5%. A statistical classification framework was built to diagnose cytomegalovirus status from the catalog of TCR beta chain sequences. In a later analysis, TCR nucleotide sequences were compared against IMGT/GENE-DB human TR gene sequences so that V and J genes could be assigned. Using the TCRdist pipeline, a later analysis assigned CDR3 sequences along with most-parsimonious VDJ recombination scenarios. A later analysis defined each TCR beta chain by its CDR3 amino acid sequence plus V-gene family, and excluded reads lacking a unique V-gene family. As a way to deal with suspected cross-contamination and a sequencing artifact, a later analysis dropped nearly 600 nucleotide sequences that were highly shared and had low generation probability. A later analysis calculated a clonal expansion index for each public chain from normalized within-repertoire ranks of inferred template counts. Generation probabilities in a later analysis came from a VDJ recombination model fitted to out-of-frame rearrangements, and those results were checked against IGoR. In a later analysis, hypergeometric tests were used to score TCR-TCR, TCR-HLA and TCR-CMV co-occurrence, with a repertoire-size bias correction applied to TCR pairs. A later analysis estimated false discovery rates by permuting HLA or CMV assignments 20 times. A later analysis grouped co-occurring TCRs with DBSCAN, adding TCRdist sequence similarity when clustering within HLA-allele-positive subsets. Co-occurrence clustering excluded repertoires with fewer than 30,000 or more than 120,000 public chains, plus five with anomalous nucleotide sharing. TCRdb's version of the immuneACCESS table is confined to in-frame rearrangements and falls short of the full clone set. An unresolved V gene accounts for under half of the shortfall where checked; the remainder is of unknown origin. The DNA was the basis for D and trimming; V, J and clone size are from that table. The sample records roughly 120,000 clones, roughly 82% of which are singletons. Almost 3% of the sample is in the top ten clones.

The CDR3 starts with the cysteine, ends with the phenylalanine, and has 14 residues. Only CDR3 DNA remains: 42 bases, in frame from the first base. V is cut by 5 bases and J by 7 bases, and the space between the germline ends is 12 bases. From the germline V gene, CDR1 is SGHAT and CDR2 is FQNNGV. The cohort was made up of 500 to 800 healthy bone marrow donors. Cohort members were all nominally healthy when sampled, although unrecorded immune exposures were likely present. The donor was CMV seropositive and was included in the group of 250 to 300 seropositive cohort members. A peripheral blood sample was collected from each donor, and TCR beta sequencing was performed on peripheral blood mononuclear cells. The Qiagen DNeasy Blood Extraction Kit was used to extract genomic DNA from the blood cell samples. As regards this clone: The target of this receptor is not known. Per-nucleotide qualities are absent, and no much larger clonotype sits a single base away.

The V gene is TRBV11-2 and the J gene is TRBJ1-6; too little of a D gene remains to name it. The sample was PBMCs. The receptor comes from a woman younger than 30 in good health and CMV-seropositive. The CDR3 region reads CASSVGLGNSPLHF. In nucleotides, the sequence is TGTGCCAGCAGCGTAGGTTTGGGCAATTCACCCCTCCACTTT.